These 32 T cell receptor beta chains originate from one sample sequenced in a study of OX40 agonist ivuxolimab in advanced cancers. The library was prepared using the immunoSEQ multiplex PCR assay. As stored in TCRdb, this immuneACCESS dataset retains in-frame rearrangements with V and J assigned. A fraction of the clones does not appear; measured against another copy, unresolved V genes explain less than half of the discrepancy, and the remainder lacks a known reason. A total of about 48,000 clones appear in this sample, 70% to 80% of them only once. Of the sample, about 2.1% is held by the ten largest clones. Specimen: CD4+ or CD8+ T cells sorted from blood, collected in a trial of the OX40 agonist ivuxolimab. All receptors come from an adult with an advanced solid tumor such as melanoma, head and neck, liver or kidney cancer.

The chain joins TRBV5-1 to TRBJ2-2; D is possibly TRBD1 (6 bases). The CDR3 length is 13 residues. Germline CDR1 is SGHRS and CDR2 is YFSETQ. V gave up 3 bases and J gave up 4 bases, with 7 bases separating them. The CDR3 DNA is TGCGCCAGCAGCTACAGGGTCACCGGGGAGCTGTTTTTT. This codes for CASSYRVTGELFF.

The chain combines TRBV5-4 with TRBJ2-1; D perhaps matches TRBD1 (5 bases). Trimming shortened V by 3 bases and J by 6 bases, and 10 bases separated the two germline ends. Germline-derived CDR1 and CDR2 are SGHNT and YYREEE (reference sequence). The CDR3 loop spans 13 amino acids. The CDR3 sequence: CASSSRVPNEQFF. The DNA for the CDR3 is TGTGCCAGCAGCTCCAGGGTCCCCAATGAGCAGTTCTTC.

This chain links TRBV2 with TRBJ2-1, with D possibly being TRBD2 (7 bases). There are 15 residues in the CDR3. Trimming removed 0 bases at V and 7 bases at J, with 13 bases between. Germline loops: CDR1 SNHLY, CDR2 FYNNEI. As DNA, the CDR3 is TGTGCCAGCAGTGAAGCGGGGGGGCCCGAAAATGAGCAGTTCTTC. Amino acids: CASSEAGGPENEQFF.

This clone was detected a few times. This chain joins TRBV28 and TRBJ1-2, with D maybe TRBD1 (5 bases). Deletions cut 2 bases from V and 3 bases from J, with 10 bases between. The CDR3 is 14 residues long. Germline loops: CDR1 MDHEN, CDR2 SYDVKM. CDR3 bases: TGTGCCAGCAGTTTAGAAGCCAGGGACTATGGCTACACCTTC. Translating gives CASSLEARDYGYTF.

The chain combines TRBV10-3 with TRBJ2-1; TRBD2 matches at 7 bases. CDR1 and CDR2 from the germline V gene are ENHRY and SYGVKD. The ends lost 2 bases at V and 4 bases at J; junction bases unmatched: 2. This CDR3 has 14 amino acids. CDR3 residues: CAISEASGYNEQFF. The CDR3 nucleotides are TGTGCCATCAGTGAGGCTAGCGGTTACAATGAGCAGTTCTTC.

This clone was seen a single time. The V call is TRBV30, the J call TRBJ1-4, with D perhaps matching TRBD1 (5 bases). Germline CDR1 GTSNPN, CDR2 SVGIG (reference sequence). The CDR3 is 14 residues long. The V gene lost 5 bases and the J gene lost 3 bases, with 13 bases spanning the gap. The DNA for the CDR3 is TGTGCCTGGGGAGCCCAGGGAGCTAATGAAAAACTGTTTTTT. It is translated as CAWGAQGANEKLFF. Variable domain in full (rest from reference TRBV30 and TRBJ1-4): SQTIHQWPATLVQPVGSPLSLECTVEGTSNPNLYWYRQAAGRGLQLLFYSVGIGQISSEVPQNLSASRPQDRQFILSSKKLLLSDSGFYLCAWGAQGANEKLFFGSGTQLSVL.

V usage is TRBV25-1 and J usage is TRBJ1-4, with D uncertain. The CDR3 extends over 14 amino acids. Germline CDR1 reads MGHDK; CDR2 reads SYGVNS. V was clipped by 3 bases and J by 8 bases, with 13 bases between them. The CDR3 DNA is TGTGCCAGCAGTGAGCCCGGGGTCCGGGAAAAACTGTTTTTT. Amino acid sequence: CASSEPGVREKLFF.

The genes are TRBV5-1 and TRBJ1-2; no reliable D call. The V gene's germline CDR1 is SGHRS and CDR2 YFSETQ. There are 11 residues in the CDR3. Trimming removed 7 bases from V and 4 bases from J, with 8 bases in between. The CDR3 here is CASGTTYGYTF. The CDR3, as DNA: TGCGCCAGCGGCACTACCTATGGCTACACCTTC.

This chain joins TRBV12-5 and TRBJ2-1; tentatively, D is TRBD2 (6 bases). There are 14 residues in the CDR3. Germline CDR1 and CDR2: LGHNT and FRNRAP. Trimming took off 7 bases at V and 7 bases at J, with 17 bases between the two ends. In DNA, the CDR3 is TGTGCTAGTGACACCGGGACCGGAGGGAATGAGCAGTTCTTC. Amino acids: CASDTGTGGNEQFF.

V usage is TRBV6-5 and J usage is TRBJ1-5; the D is unclear. Germline CDR1 and CDR2: MNHEY and SVGAGI. The V gene lost 2 bases and the J gene lost 5 bases, with 7 bases spanning the gap. The CDR3 is 13 residues long. CDR3 sequence (DNA): TGTGCCAGCAGTTACGAAATGCATCAGCCCCAGCATTTT. This translates into CASSYEMHQPQHF.

The gene calls are TRBV29-1 and TRBJ1-2; D uncertain. V dropped 7 bases and J dropped 2 bases, with 26 bases sitting between them. The CDR3 sequence is 17 residues long. Germline values: CDR1 SQVTM, CDR2 ANQGSEA. The CDR3 DNA sequence: TGCAGCGCCCGTCTTAGATTGGGAGAACGGGCAAACTATGGCTACACCTTC. This translates into CSARLRLGERANYGYTF.

The genes are TRBV7-2 and TRBJ1-5; D gene unclear. Germline CDR1 reads SGHTA; CDR2 reads FQGNSA. There are 15 residues in the CDR3. With 0 bases removed from V and 3 bases from J, the gap between germline ends came to 9 bases. CDR3 in amino acids: CASSLAETNNQPQHF. DNA for the CDR3: TGTGCCAGCAGCTTAGCGGAAACCAACAATCAGCCCCAGCATTTT.

V is TRBV2 and J is TRBJ1-4; D is perhaps TRBD1 (5 bases). From germline, CDR1 is SNHLY and CDR2 FYNNEI. Deletions cut 3 bases from V and 8 bases from J, with 13 bases between. The CDR3 is 14 residues long. CDR3 in DNA: TGTGCCAGCAGTGAGCAGGGATTGGAGGAAAAACTGTTTTTT. Translating it yields CASSEQGLEEKLFF.

This clone appeared a few times. The genes are TRBV2 and TRBJ2-2; 10 bases are a match to TRBD1. The CDR3 totals 15 residues. The V gene end was trimmed by 4 bases and the J gene end by 2 bases; junction bases not matched to a gene: 1. Germline assignment: CDR1 SNHLY and CDR2 FYNNEI. In DNA form, the CDR3 reads TGTGCCAGCAGTGGGGACAGGGGTAACACCGGGGAGCTGTTTTTT. Its protein is CASSGDRGNTGELFF.

This chain uses TRBV29-1 with TRBJ1-1, with D possibly TRBD1 on 6 matching bases. The CDR3 runs 12 residues. V was trimmed by 6 bases and J by 1 base, leaving 9 bases between them. CDR1 is SQVTM, CDR2 ANQGSEA, per germline. The CDR3 sequence: CSVGQSNTEAFF. The CDR3 DNA reads TGCAGCGTAGGACAGTCGAACACTGAAGCTTTCTTT.

This clone was observed a handful of times. The chain couples TRBV5-1 to TRBJ2-1; TRBD2 matches 10 bases. The J segment lost 6 bases and the V segment lost 4 bases, leaving 13 bases of the junction unmatched. Per the germline V gene, CDR1 is SGHRS and CDR2 is YFSETQ. This CDR3 is 17 amino acids long. The CDR3 reads CASSPGERSGRVNEQFF. DNA of the CDR3: TGCGCCAGCAGCCCGGGGGAGCGAAGCGGGAGGGTCAATGAGCAGTTCTTC.

The chain joins TRBV28 to TRBJ2-5, with D possibly matching TRBD1 (5 bases). Germline assignment: CDR1 MDHEN and CDR2 SYDVKM. V was pared by 5 bases and J by 1 base, with 11 bases between. The CDR3 length is 14 residues. The CDR3 spells CASSLTGTQETQYF. CDR3 sequence (DNA): TGTGCCAGCAGTCTCACAGGTACCCAAGAGACCCAGTACTTC.

This clone has a single count. The J gene is TRBJ2-1, the V gene TRBV19, with 8 positions matching TRBD2. CDR3 length: 15 residues. Germline-derived CDR1 and CDR2 are LNHDA and SQIVND (reference sequence). Germline trimming cut 3 bases from V and 5 bases from J; bases unmatched to any gene: 6. CDR3 protein: CASSILSGVNNEQFF. The CDR3 DNA sequence: TGTGCCAGTAGTATTCTTAGCGGGGTGAACAATGAGCAGTTCTTC.

This chain uses TRBV5-1 with TRBJ2-7; the D gene is possibly TRBD2 (7 bases). This CDR3 spans 15 amino acids. The V and J ends lost 4 bases and 6 bases respectively, with 20 bases between them. Germline loops: CDR1 SGHRS, CDR2 YFSETQ. CDR3 in amino acids: CASSLPSAGALEQYF. CDR3 in DNA: TGCGCCAGCAGCCTACCCTCTGCGGGGGCTCTCGAGCAGTACTTC.

This clone was picked up one time. The chain recombines TRBV5-1 with TRBJ2-7; 11 bases are a match to TRBD2. The length of the CDR3 is 17 residues. Germline V lookup: CDR1 SGHRS, CDR2 YFSETQ. With 1 base clipped from V and 3 bases from J, the junction kept 9 bases outside the gene matches. As DNA, the CDR3 is TGCGCCAGCAGCTTGACACTAGCGGGGGAGGTGAACTACGAGCAGTACTTC. Residues: CASSLTLAGEVNYEQYF.

The count of this clone is one. V gene TRBV19 combines with J gene TRBJ2-3, with D unresolved. Trimming took off 6 bases at V and 4 bases at J, with 5 bases between the two ends. The CDR3 totals 11 residues. Germline CDR1 and CDR2: LNHDA and SQIVND (reference sequence). CDR3 amino acids: CASSRADTQYF. The CDR3 DNA is TGTGCCAGTAGCCGAGCAGATACGCAGTATTTT. The complete variable domain, with remaining parts taken from reference TRBV19 and TRBJ2-3, reads DGGITQSPKYLFRKEGQNVTLSCEQNLNHDAMYWYRQDPGQGLRLIYYSQIVNDFQKGDIAEGYSVSREKKESFPLTVTSAQKNPTAFYLCASSRADTQYFGPGTRLTVL.

This chain connects TRBV6-1 to TRBJ2-7; D may be TRBD2 (5 bases). The germline V gene has CDR1 MNHNS and CDR2 SASEGT. V lost 2 bases and J 4 bases, leaving 12 bases between the germline ends. The CDR3 spans 14 residues. The CDR3 is CASSETDWRYEQYF. CDR3 DNA sequence: TGTGCCAGCAGTGAAACGGACTGGAGATACGAGCAGTACTTC.

The rearrangement links TRBV7-7 to TRBJ2-5; D is possibly TRBD1 or TRBD2 (6 bases each). From germline, CDR1 is SSHAT and CDR2 FNYEAQ (reference sequence). Trimming stripped 3 bases from V and 5 bases from J, with 10 bases between. CDR3 length equals 13 residues. As DNA, the CDR3 is TGTGCCAGCAGCTTTACAGGGAGGGAGACCCAGTACTTC. Translating it yields CASSFTGRETQYF.

The J gene is TRBJ2-7, the V gene TRBV9, with 8 bases aligning to TRBD1. The CDR3 sequence is 14 residues long. The germline gives CDR1 SGDLS, CDR2 YYNGEE. With 0 bases clipped from V and 5 bases from J, the junction kept 4 bases outside the gene matches. CDR3 in amino acids: CASSVGQGYHEQYF. The CDR3, as DNA: TGTGCCAGCAGCGTAGGACAGGGGTACCACGAGCAGTACTTC.

The chain couples TRBV7-2 to TRBJ2-3, with a weak D call TRBD2 (5 bases). The CDR3 extends over 16 amino acids. V lost 2 bases, J lost 0 bases, and 12 bases lay in between. The germline CDR1 and CDR2 sequences are SGHTA and FQGNSA. CDR3 nucleotide sequence: TGTGCCAGCAGCTTACTAGCTGCCCCTAGCACAGATACGCAGTATTTT. This translates into CASSLLAAPSTDTQYF.

This sequence joins TRBV18 and TRBJ2-5; 11 bases match TRBD2. The J call may be wrong; the DNA end is better matched by TRBJ2-7. This CDR3 spans 16 amino acids. Germline loops: CDR1 KGHSH, CDR2 LQKENI. CDR3: CASSLRGTSGTYEQYF. CDR3 nucleotides: TGTGCCAGCTCACTGAGGGGGACTAGCGGAACCTACGAGCAGTACTTC.

The CDR3 sequence: CASSPLTGLAFGEAFF. The DNA of the CDR3 is TGTGCCAGCTCACCACTAACAGGGTTAGCGTTTGGTGAAGCTTTCTTT. The genes are TRBV18 and TRBJ1-1; TRBD1 might be the D (6 bases). This CDR3 has 16 amino acids. Germline CDR1 and CDR2: KGHSH and LQKENI. The V end lost 1 base, the J end lost 7 bases, and 19 bases lay between the germline ends.

The V gene is TRBV5-1, the J gene TRBJ2-1, with a weak D call TRBD1 (6 bases). The CDR3 loop spans 16 amino acids. The germline V and J ends were trimmed by 2 bases and 4 bases, with 16 bases remaining between them. The germline gives CDR1 SGHRS, CDR2 YFSETQ. CDR3 sequence (DNA): TGCGCCAGCAGCTTCCTAGGGGGTGAGGTATACAATGAGCAGTTCTTC. Protein: CASSFLGGEVYNEQFF.

The rearrangement links TRBV6-6 to TRBJ1-2, with TRBD1 as a possible D gene (6 bases). CDR3 length: 14 residues. Germline V gene sequence: CDR1 MNHNY, CDR2 SVGAGI (reference sequence). V lost 6 bases and J 0 bases, leaving 11 bases between the germline ends. CDR3 coding DNA: TGTGCCAGCAGAGATACAGGGTCTAACTATGGCTACACCTTC. Translation: CASRDTGSNYGYTF.

This clone was counted only a few times. The rearrangement joins TRBV6-7 to TRBJ2-7; 8 bases are shared with TRBD1. TRBV6-7 is treated as an ORF (open reading frame) with a function not yet certain. The CDR3 is made up of 15 amino acids. The V segment lost 5 bases and the J segment 4 bases; nucleotides outside the gene matches: 10. CDR3 nucleotides: TGTGCCAGCAGTACCCCGGACAGGGTGAGGTACGAGCAGTACTTC. It is translated as CASSTPDRVRYEQYF.

This sequence joins TRBV6-5 and TRBJ1-2, with 8 bases lining up with TRBD1. The CDR3 is made up of 16 amino acids. CDR1 and CDR2 (germline): MNHEY, SVGAGI. Unmatched junction bases numbered 9, after V lost 2 bases and J lost 4 bases. The CDR3 region has the DNA TGTGCCAGCAGTTACCTCCGAGACAGGGGTTCCTATGGCTACACCTTC. Translated: CASSYLRDRGSYGYTF.

This clone came up once. CDR3 sequence (DNA): TGTGCAGCCGCGGTTTACAATGAGCAGTTCTTC. Translated: CAAAVYNEQFF. The chain employs TRBV7-9 and TRBJ2-1; the D is unclear. The CDR3 is 11 residues long. CDR1 SEHNR and CDR2 FQNEAQ come from the germline V gene (reference sequence).